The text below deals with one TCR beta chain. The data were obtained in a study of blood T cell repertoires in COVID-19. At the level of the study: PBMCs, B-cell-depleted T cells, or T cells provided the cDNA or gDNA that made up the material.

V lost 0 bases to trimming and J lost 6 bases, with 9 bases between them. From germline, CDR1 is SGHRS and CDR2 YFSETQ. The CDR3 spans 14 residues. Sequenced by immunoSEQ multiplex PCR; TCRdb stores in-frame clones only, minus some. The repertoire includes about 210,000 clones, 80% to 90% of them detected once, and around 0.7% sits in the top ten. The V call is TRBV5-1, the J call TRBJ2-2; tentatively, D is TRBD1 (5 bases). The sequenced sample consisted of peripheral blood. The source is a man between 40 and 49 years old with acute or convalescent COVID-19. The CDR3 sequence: CASSLVQGPGELFF. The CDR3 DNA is TGCGCCAGCAGCTTGGTGCAGGGCCCCGGGGAGCTGTTTTTT.